This record looks at one TCR beta chain sequence and its context. This record belongs to a study of blood T cell repertoires in COVID-19. Overall study context: Acute and convalescent COVID-19 specimens originated in the United States, Italy and Spain. Sample material is recorded as cDNA or gDNA derived from T cells, B-cell-depleted T cells, or PBMCs.

Germline V gene sequence: CDR1 SGHAT, CDR2 FQDESV (reference sequence). The CDR3 has 12 residues. V lost 3 bases and J 9 bases, leaving 9 bases between the germline ends. The method was immunoSEQ multiplex PCR; TCRdb's version includes in-frame clones alone and lacks a portion of them. The sample lists some 150,000 clones, 80% occurring once. This sequence originates from a man in his fifties or sixties with acute or convalescent COVID-19. The chain has TRBV11-1 and TRBJ2-1; unclear D gene. Sequences were obtained from peripheral blood. CDR3 nucleotide sequence: TGTGCCAGCAGCTTGCTAGTTGGTGAGCAGTTCTTC. Translation: CASSLLVGEQFF.